This T cell receptor (beta chain) is drawn from a study of CD8 T cells in Susac syndrome. Trimming shortened V by 5 bases and J by 0 bases, and 7 bases separated the two germline ends. This CDR3 is 13 amino acids long. Germline CDR1 is SQVTM and CDR2 is ANQGSEA. Reverse transcription of roughly 0.5 to 1 ug RNA was performed with random hexamers. immunoSEQ multiplex PCR amplified TCR beta CDR3 across 54 Vbeta, 13 Jbeta. TCRdb ran MiXCR on the immunoSEQ multiplex PCR reads and lists one entry per CDR3 protein. This sample carries about 26,000 distinct CDR3 sequences, about 95% of them seen once, and the ten largest clones take more than 0.25%. CD8+ and CD4+ T cells circulating in blood were sequenced for TCR beta. Healthy donors served as the controls. They were matched for age and sex. Negative isolation yielded CD4+ and CD8+ T cells, and FACS enriched TEMRA cells.

The V and J genes are TRBV29-1 and TRBJ1-4, with D unresolved. Sequencing was done on a sample of CD8+ T cells from PBMCs. The sequence derives from a human donor in good health. In DNA form, the CDR3 reads TGCAGCGTTATCGGAACAACTAATGAAAAACTGTTTTTT. Protein: CSVIGTTNEKLFF.